This T cell receptor (beta chain) was sequenced for a study of blood T cell repertoires in COVID-19. At the level of the study: Samples representing acute and convalescent COVID-19 were sourced from the United States, Italy and Spain. The cDNA or gDNA used as material had been derived from T cells, B-cell-depleted T cells, or PBMCs.

Authors' data handling: Researchers report that nucleated cell counts were estimated from reference gene primer amplification. Here immunoSEQ multiplex PCR was the method, and the copy in TCRdb shows in-frame clones only, minus some. That table supplies the V and J calls and clone size; D and trimming were determined from the DNA. The repertoire holds under 200,000 clones, with about 88% as singletons. The CDR3 is 14 amino acids. The germline gives CDR1 SGHRS, CDR2 YFSETQ. Trimming took 1 base from V and 1 from J; bases not matched to a gene: 1. This sequence was found in a young man with active or convalescent COVID-19. Sequenced input: peripheral blood. V and J are TRBV5-1 and TRBJ2-5; 7 bases map to TRBD1. CDR3: CASSLSGGQETQYF. The CDR3 DNA follows: TGCGCCAGCAGCTTGTCAGGGGGCCAAGAGACCCAGTACTTC. Full variable domain (rest looked up from reference TRBV5-1 and TRBJ2-5): KAGVTQTPRYLIKTRGQQVTLSCSPISGHRSVSWYQQTPGQGLQFLFEYFSETQRNKGNFPGRFSGRQFSNSRSEMNVSTLELGDSALYLCASSLSGGQETQYFGPGTRLLVL.